This TCR beta chain was documented in a study of CD8 T cells in Susac syndrome. Study findings and constraints: In its TCR sequencing and HLA analysis, the study acknowledged that the number of individuals was relatively small.

With random hexamers, reverse transcription was performed on about 0.45 to 1 ug of RNA. The amplification used immunoSEQ multiplex PCR on TCR beta CDR3; it spanned 54 Vbeta and 13 Jbeta. TCRdb reprocessed the immunoSEQ multiplex PCR reads with MiXCR, giving one entry per CDR3 protein. The table lists about 52,000 distinct CDR3 sequences, roughly 93% of them singletons, with 0.4% to 0.65% in the top ten. Concerning this clonotype: Its antigen is undetermined.

Germline CDR1 is ENHRY and CDR2 is SYGVKD. The CDR3 runs 13 residues. Trimming removed 2 bases from V and 2 bases from J, with 4 bases in between. CD8+ and CD4+ T cells taken from blood had their TCR beta sequenced. The TEMRA cells underwent FACS enrichment, while the CD8+ and CD4+ T cells underwent negative isolation. Sequencing input: CD8+ T cells from PBMCs. The chain has TRBV10-3 and TRBJ1-3, with no clear D. This sequence was found in a human donor with multiple sclerosis. DNA of the CDR3: TGTGCCATCAGTGAGGGACCTGGAAACACCATATATTTT. Protein product: CAISEGPGNTIYF.